One and the same sample provided the 21 T cell receptor beta chains below, sequenced in a study of cytomegalovirus exposure and HLA in healthy donors. In the PCR, 60 Vbeta and 13 Jbeta primers were used. The assay was immunoSEQ multiplex PCR, and TCRdb's table has in-frame clones only and misses some. The sample yields about 110,000 clones, approximately 70% seen once. Sequencing was done on a sample of PBMCs. The receptors come from a man aged 25 to 40 in good health and CMV-seropositive.

The chain has TRBV7-3 and TRBJ2-3; 7 bases align to TRBD2. Per the germline V gene, CDR1 is SGHTA and CDR2 is FQGTGA. The CDR3 is made up of 15 amino acids. V gave up 4 bases and J gave up 3 bases; unmatched junction bases: 7. The CDR3, as DNA: TGTGCCAGCAGCTACCGACTAGCTGGGACAGATACGCAGTATTTT. Its protein product is CASSYRLAGTDTQYF.

This chain joins TRBV5-1 and TRBJ2-3; D unresolved. The length of the CDR3 is 14 residues. Per the germline V gene, CDR1 is SGHRS and CDR2 is YFSETQ. Trimming left V 0 bases short and J 2 bases short, with 7 bases between. Here the CDR3 DNA reads TGCGCCAGCAGCTTGGACAGCAACACAGATACGCAGTATTTT. It codes for CASSLDSNTDTQYF.

This chain uses TRBV4-1 with TRBJ2-3; D call uncertain. Germline V lookup: CDR1 MGHRA, CDR2 YSYEKL. The CDR3 has 14 residues. V shed 0 bases and J shed 5 bases, with 9 bases lying between them. CDR3 bases: TGCGCCAGCAGCCAAGATCTTGTCCGAGATACGCAGTATTTT. Translating gives CASSQDLVRDTQYF.

The V and J genes are TRBV7-3 and TRBJ1-1; possibly TRBD1 for D (6 bases). This CDR3 comprises 16 residues. Looked up from germline, CDR1 is SGHTA and CDR2 is FQGTGA. V dropped 5 bases and J dropped 4 bases, with 20 bases sitting between them. For the CDR3, the DNA is TGTGCCAGCAGCCCGAGGGCCGCAGGGGATGGCACTGAAGCTTTCTTT. Protein product: CASSPRAAGDGTEAFF. Combining the CDR3 with reference TRBV7-3 and TRBJ1-1 gives the whole variable domain GAGVSQTPSNKVTEKGKYVELRCDPISGHTALYWYRQSLGQGPEFLIYFQGTGAADDSGLPNDRFFAVRPEGSVSTLKIQRTERGDSAVYLCASSPRAAGDGTEAFFGQGTRLTVV.

The chain employs TRBV30 and TRBJ2-1; D is unresolved. Germline lookup yields CDR1 GTSNPN and CDR2 SVGIG (reference sequence). V lost 0 bases to trimming and J lost 6 bases, with 12 bases between them. CDR3 length: 14 residues. CDR3 bases: TGTGCCTGGAGTGTCCTAGACCGTGTCAATGAGCAGTTCTTC. It specifies CAWSVLDRVNEQFF.

The sample holds a few counts of this clone. This chain uses TRBV7-8 with TRBJ2-2; tentatively, D is TRBD1 (6 bases). CDR1 and CDR2 (germline): SGHVS, FQNEAQ. Trimming pared 5 bases from V and 5 bases from J, leaving 12 bases between. The CDR3 spans 14 residues. The CDR3 spells CASSPGQITGELFF. The CDR3 bases are TGTGCCAGCAGCCCAGGACAGATAACCGGGGAGCTGTTTTTT.

CDR3 protein: CASTTMLAGGPRQETQYF. Written as DNA, the CDR3 is TGTGCCAGCACCACCATGCTAGCGGGAGGGCCACGGCAAGAGACCCAGTACTTC. The chain is built from TRBV28 and TRBJ2-5; 12 bases fit TRBD2. CDR1 and CDR2 (germline): MDHEN, SYDVKM. The CDR3 totals 18 residues. Trimming at V came to 7 bases and at J to 2 bases, leaving 14 bases not matched to a gene.

This clone came up a few times. The chain couples TRBV6-5 to TRBJ1-6, with a tentative D call TRBD1 (5 bases). The CDR3 is 11 amino acids. Per the germline V gene, CDR1 is MNHEY and CDR2 is SVGAGI. V dropped 6 bases and J dropped 13 bases, with 10 bases sitting between them. The CDR3 reads CASSHQGPLHF. As DNA, the CDR3 is TGTGCCAGCAGCCACCAGGGTCCCCTCCACTTT.

This clone has a single count. The chain recombines TRBV6-6 with TRBJ1-4; 8 nucleotides agree with TRBD1. V lost 5 bases to trimming and J lost 8 bases; unmatched junction nucleotides: 10. The CDR3 contains 15 residues. Germline V gene sequence: CDR1 MNHNY, CDR2 SVGAGI (reference sequence). CDR3 loop: CASSIDRGVSEKLFF. The CDR3 coding sequence is TGTGCCAGCAGTATTGACAGGGGCGTTTCGGAAAAACTGTTTTTT.

In its sample, this clone was seen once. CDR3 loop: CASSAEPGQGWEKLFF. In DNA form, the CDR3 reads TGCGCCAGCAGCGCAGAGCCGGGACAGGGCTGGGAAAAACTGTTTTTT. This rearrangement joins TRBV5-1 to TRBJ1-4; TRBD1 matches at 9 bases. Germline V lookup: CDR1 SGHRS, CDR2 YFSETQ. J lost 8 bases, V lost 4 bases, and 12 bases had no gene match. The CDR3 sequence is 16 residues long.

The V and J genes are TRBV27 and TRBJ2-2, with D perhaps TRBD2 (5 bases). The CDR3 length is 15 residues. Per germline, CDR1 MNHEY and CDR2 SMNVEV (reference sequence). V shed 4 bases and J shed 3 bases, with 12 bases lying between them. The CDR3 reads CASSSTGLDTGELFF. CDR3 bases: TGTGCCAGCAGTTCAACGGGGTTGGACACCGGGGAGCTGTTTTTT.

The chain combines TRBV19 with TRBJ1-4; D may be TRBD1 (5 bases). V lost 3 bases to trimming and J lost 5 bases, with 10 bases between them. Germline loops: CDR1 LNHDA, CDR2 SQIVND (reference sequence). CDR3 size: 14 residues. The CDR3 bases are TGTGCCAGTAGTATTCACAGGACGAATGAAAAACTGTTTTTT. Translating gives CASSIHRTNEKLFF.

This clone was seen once. This rearrangement joins TRBV2 to TRBJ1-4; no definite D call. V shed 4 bases and J shed 5 bases, with 11 bases lying between them. The germline V gene has CDR1 SNHLY and CDR2 FYNNEI. The CDR3 length is 14 residues. CDR3 amino acids: CASSGTVTNEKLFF. Written as DNA, the CDR3 is TGTGCCAGCAGTGGAACGGTTACCAATGAAAAACTGTTTTTT.

This chain links TRBV28 with TRBJ2-3; 12 bases agree with TRBD1. CDR1 MDHEN and CDR2 SYDVKM come from the germline V gene. V lost 7 bases and J lost 1; bases outside the gene matches: 3. The CDR3 loop spans 15 amino acids. The DNA for the CDR3 is TGTGCCAGCACCGGGACAGGGGGCGGCACAGATACGCAGTATTTT. It yields the protein CASTGTGGGTDTQYF.

The V and J genes are TRBV7-9 and TRBJ1-4; 8 nucleotides line up with TRBD1. J gave up 4 bases and V 5 bases, and 6 bases lay outside the gene matches. In germline, CDR1 is SEHNR, CDR2 FQNEAQ (reference sequence). The CDR3 covers 15 residues. CDR3 nucleotides: TGTGCCAGCAGCCGAGACAGGGGACTTAATGAAAAACTGTTTTTT. Translation: CASSRDRGLNEKLFF.

The chain couples TRBV18 to TRBJ2-3; TRBD2 agrees at 9 bases. In germline, CDR1 is KGHSH, CDR2 LQKENI. V lost 3 bases and J lost 4; bases outside the gene matches: 8. The CDR3 loop spans 16 amino acids. CDR3 residues: CASSPFGGRASDTQYF. The CDR3 nucleotides read TGTGCCAGCTCACCCTTTGGCGGGAGGGCCTCAGATACGCAGTATTTT.

The rearrangement links TRBV27 to TRBJ1-2; possibly TRBD1 for D (5 bases). The CDR3 is 17 amino acids. V lost 2 bases, J lost 7 bases, and 23 bases lay in between. CDR1 and CDR2 from the germline V gene are MNHEY and SMNVEV (reference sequence). CDR3 amino acids: CASSLKPAGIPSSGYTF. CDR3 in DNA: TGTGCCAGCAGTTTAAAACCCGCAGGGATCCCCTCAAGTGGCTACACCTTC.

V and J are TRBV30 and TRBJ2-2; 8 bases match TRBD2. The CDR3 spans 14 residues. Trimming cost V 3 bases and J 6 bases; bases outside gene matches: 6. CDR1 GTSNPN and CDR2 SVGIG come from the germline V gene (reference sequence). The CDR3 sequence: CAWRRLATSGELFF. CDR3 in DNA: TGTGCCTGGAGGCGACTAGCGACGTCCGGGGAGCTGTTTTTT.

The chain uses TRBV7-2 and TRBJ1-4, with D uncertain. CDR1 and CDR2 from the germline V gene are SGHTA and FQGNSA. The CDR3 extends over 14 amino acids. V gave up 3 bases and J gave up 3 bases, with 8 bases separating them. The CDR3 DNA follows: TGTGCCAGCAGCTTCTACAGCTCTAATGAAAAACTGTTTTTT. Protein product: CASSFYSSNEKLFF.

V gene TRBV5-6 combines with J gene TRBJ2-1; 8 nucleotides align to TRBD1. The V gene's germline CDR1 is SGHDT and CDR2 YYEEEE. CDR3 length equals 14 residues. J lost 10 bases, V lost 5 bases, and 11 bases had no gene match. CDR3 sequence: CASRRGQDLREQFF. The CDR3 nucleotides are TGTGCCAGCAGGCGGGGACAGGACCTGAGGGAGCAGTTCTTC.

The rearrangement joins TRBV7-3 to TRBJ2-3, with D unclear. The V gene lost 4 bases and the J gene lost 2 bases, with 13 bases spanning the gap. The CDR3 consists of 15 residues. Per the germline V gene, CDR1 is SGHTA and CDR2 is FQGTGA. Here the CDR3 reads CASSSVGKSTDTQYF. CDR3 in DNA: TGTGCCAGCAGCTCGGTGGGCAAGTCCACAGATACGCAGTATTTT.